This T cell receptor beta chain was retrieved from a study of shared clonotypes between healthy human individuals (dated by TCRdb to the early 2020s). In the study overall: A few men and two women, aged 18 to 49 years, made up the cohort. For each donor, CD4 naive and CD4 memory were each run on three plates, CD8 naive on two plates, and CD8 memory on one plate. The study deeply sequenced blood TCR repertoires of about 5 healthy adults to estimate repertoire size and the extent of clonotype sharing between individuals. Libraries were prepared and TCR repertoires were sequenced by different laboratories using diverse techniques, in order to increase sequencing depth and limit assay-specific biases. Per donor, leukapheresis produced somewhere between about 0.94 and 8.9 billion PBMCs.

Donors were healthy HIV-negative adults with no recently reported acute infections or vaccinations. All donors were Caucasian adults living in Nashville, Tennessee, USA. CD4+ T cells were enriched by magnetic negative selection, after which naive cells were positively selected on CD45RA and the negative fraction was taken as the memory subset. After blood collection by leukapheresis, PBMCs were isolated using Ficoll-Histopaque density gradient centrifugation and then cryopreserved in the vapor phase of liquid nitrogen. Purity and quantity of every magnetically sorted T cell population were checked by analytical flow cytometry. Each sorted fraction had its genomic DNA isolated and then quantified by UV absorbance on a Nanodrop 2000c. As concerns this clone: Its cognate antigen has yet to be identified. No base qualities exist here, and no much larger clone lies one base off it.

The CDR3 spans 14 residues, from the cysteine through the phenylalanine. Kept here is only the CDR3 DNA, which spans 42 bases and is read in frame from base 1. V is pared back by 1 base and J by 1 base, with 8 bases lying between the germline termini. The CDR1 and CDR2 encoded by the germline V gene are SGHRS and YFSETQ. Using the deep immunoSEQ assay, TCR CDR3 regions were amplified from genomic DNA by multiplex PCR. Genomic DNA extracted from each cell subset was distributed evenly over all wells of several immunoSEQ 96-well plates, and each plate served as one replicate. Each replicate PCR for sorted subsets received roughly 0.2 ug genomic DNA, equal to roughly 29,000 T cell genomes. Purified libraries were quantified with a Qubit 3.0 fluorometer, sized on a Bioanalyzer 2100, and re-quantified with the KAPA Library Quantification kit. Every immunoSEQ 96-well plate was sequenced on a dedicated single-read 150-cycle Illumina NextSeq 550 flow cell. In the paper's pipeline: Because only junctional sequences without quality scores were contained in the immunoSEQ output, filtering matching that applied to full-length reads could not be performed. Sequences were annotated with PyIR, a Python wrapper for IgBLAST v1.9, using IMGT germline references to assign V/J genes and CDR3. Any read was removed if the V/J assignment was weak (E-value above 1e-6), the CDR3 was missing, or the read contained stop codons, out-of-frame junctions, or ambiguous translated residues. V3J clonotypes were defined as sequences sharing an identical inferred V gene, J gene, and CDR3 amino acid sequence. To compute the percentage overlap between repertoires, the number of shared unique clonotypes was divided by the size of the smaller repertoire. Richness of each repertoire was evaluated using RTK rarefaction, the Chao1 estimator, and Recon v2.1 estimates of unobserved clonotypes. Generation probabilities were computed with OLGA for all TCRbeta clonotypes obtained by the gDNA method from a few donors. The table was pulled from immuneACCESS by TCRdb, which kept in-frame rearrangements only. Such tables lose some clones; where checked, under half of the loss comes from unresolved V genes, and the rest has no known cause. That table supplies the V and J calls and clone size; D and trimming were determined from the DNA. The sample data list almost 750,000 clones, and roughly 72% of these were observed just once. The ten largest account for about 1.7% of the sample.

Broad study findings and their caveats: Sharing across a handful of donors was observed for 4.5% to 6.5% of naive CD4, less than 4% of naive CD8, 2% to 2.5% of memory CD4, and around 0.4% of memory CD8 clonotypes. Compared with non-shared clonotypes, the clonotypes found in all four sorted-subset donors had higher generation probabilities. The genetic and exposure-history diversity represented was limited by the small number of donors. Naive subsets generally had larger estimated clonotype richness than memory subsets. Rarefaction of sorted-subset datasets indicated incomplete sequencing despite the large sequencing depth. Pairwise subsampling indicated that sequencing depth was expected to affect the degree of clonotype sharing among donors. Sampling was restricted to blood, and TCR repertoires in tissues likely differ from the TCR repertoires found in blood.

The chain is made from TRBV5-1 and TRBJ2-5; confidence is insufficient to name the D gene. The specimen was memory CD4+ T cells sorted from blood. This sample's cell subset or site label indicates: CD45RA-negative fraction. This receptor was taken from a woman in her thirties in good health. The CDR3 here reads CASSLFSAQETQYF. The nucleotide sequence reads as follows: TGCGCCAGCAGCTTGTTTTCGGCCCAAGAGACCCAGTACTTC.